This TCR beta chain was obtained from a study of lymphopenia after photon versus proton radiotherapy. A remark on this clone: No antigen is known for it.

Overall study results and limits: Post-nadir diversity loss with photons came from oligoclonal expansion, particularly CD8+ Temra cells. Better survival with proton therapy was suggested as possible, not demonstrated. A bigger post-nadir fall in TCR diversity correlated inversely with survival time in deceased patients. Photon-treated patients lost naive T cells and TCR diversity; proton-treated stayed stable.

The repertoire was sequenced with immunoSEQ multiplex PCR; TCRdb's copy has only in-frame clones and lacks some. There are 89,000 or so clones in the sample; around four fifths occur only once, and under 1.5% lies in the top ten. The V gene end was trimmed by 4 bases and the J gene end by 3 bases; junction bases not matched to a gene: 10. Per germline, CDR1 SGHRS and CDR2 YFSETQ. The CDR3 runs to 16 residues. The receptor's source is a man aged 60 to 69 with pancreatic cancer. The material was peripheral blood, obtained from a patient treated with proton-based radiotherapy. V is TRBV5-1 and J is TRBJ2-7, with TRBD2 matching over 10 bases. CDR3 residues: CASSLPVLAGDYEQYF. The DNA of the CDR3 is TGCGCCAGCAGCCTCCCGGTCCTAGCGGGAGACTACGAGCAGTACTTC.